The rows below give T cell receptor beta chains drawn from one sample of a study of T cell responses to AZD1222 COVID-19 vaccine. TCRdb's copy holds only in-frame clones and misses some; the assay was immunoSEQ multiplex PCR. This sample carries some 170,000 clones, approximately 92% of them seen once, and the ten largest clones take approximately 2.5%. The sequencing here drew on peripheral blood, taken on day 0 of AZD1222 vaccination. The receptors stem from an adult in good health. CDR3s include the opening cysteine and the closing phenylalanine or tryptophan. Fields, in order: clone size, V gene, J gene, CDR3 length, CDR3 protein. Expanded clones get a size class; other rows say once, few or many, or leave the size out.

few	TRBV27	TRBJ2-2	14	CASSPYRDTGELFF
NA	TRBV3-1/TRBV3-2	TRBJ1-3	15	CASRLGTGVGNTIYF
NA	TRBV10-1	TRBJ1-2	10	CAGFFHGYTF
once	TRBV12-3/TRBV12-4	TRBJ1-2	12	CASSLQNYGYTF
NA	TRBV7-9	TRBJ2-7	13	CASRSYLGYEQYF
few	TRBV4-1	TRBJ1-2	14	CASSQESANYGYTF
NA	TRBV6-5	TRBJ1-1	14	CASSYGGMNTEAFF
NA	TRBV9	TRBJ2-5	15	CASSVGAGGDETQYF
NA	TRBV27	TRBJ2-2	14	CASSRTGSTGELFF
NA	TRBV5-1	TRBJ1-1	14	CASSLVVGGTEAFF
NA	TRBV5-4	TRBJ2-1	15	CASRTGTGLYNEQFF
NA	TRBV2	TRBJ1-1	12	CASGLLNTEAFF
NA	TRBV29-1	TRBJ2-3	12	CSVGGRTDTQYF
NA	TRBV6-1	TRBJ1-2	15	CASSEALTGPYGYTF
NA	TRBV19	TRBJ2-7	13	CASRRDGSYEQYF
once	TRBV5-1	TRBJ2-7	15	CASSLGRISSYEQYF
NA	TRBV7-9	TRBJ1-1	15	CASSQGQALNTEVFF
NA	TRBV5-1	TRBJ2-4	16	CASSLGDRTPKNIQYF
NA	TRBV11-2	TRBJ2-5	13	CASTNPPLGSQYF
NA	TRBV3-1/TRBV3-2	TRBJ1-1	19	CASSQDRSGKGLKLAEAFF
NA	TRBV10-1	TRBJ2-7	13	CASSEDTLREQYF
NA	TRBV15	TRBJ1-1	15	CATSRDSEGDTEAFF
NA	TRBV7-9	TRBJ1-2	15	CASSFVTGDLGGYTF
NA	TRBV29-1	TRBJ2-1	12	CSVVVSFNEQFF
few	TRBV5-6	TRBJ2-7	12	CASSLPGFEQYF
NA	TRBV5-6	TRBJ1-2	15	CASSQGQEIFYGYTF
NA	TRBV7-9	TRBJ2-6	16	CASSTTTVTGANVLTF
NA	TRBV19	TRBJ1-3	14	CASGPTGGGNTIYF
NA	TRBV7-2	TRBJ2-3	15	CASSFGDGPGDTQYF
NA	TRBV3-1/TRBV3-2	TRBJ2-3	18	CASSQGLWRDPSRDTQYF
NA	TRBV14	TRBJ2-7	12	CASSDAGIEQYF
NA	TRBV28	TRBJ1-4	14	CASSTGRTNEKLFF
NA	TRBV18	TRBJ1-2	16	CASSPPGQGLLYGYTF
NA	TRBV18	TRBJ2-1	14	CASSLGTAYNEQFF
NA	TRBV27	TRBJ2-2	15	CASSRDSQNTGELFF
NA	TRBV19	TRBJ1-4	17	CASESDRGDYTNEKLFF
NA	TRBV6-5	TRBJ1-5	13	CASRPQGVQPQHF
once	TRBV27	TRBJ1-4	14	CASSLGRDNEKLFF
NA	TRBV6-1	TRBJ1-4	16	CASSGPPRVANEKLFF
NA	TRBV4-2	TRBJ1-2	14	CASSQAGTAYGYTF
NA	TRBV11-2	TRBJ1-5	14	CASSSGQLNQPQHF
NA	TRBV29-1	TRBJ2-1	13	CSVGLEIYNEQFF